One sample yielded the 21 T cell receptor beta chains listed below, sequenced in a study of identical twins. One entry per CDR3 protein results from TCRdb running MiXCR on the 5' RACE reads. The data hold 700,000 to 950,000 distinct CDR3 sequences, with roughly an eighth observed a single time. The same data also contributed to another study, on yellow fever vaccine responses in identical twins.

The sample taken for sequencing was PBMCs. These receptors came from a woman between 18 and 30 years old in good health.

This clonotype occurred many times. V is TRBV28 and J is TRBJ1-2; D is undetermined. V shed 4 bases and J shed 1 base, with 7 bases lying between them. The germline gives CDR1 MDHEN, CDR2 SYDVKM. The CDR3 is made up of 13 amino acids. In DNA form, the CDR3 reads TGTGCCAGCAGTTCAAACTATAACTATGGCTACACCTTC. Translating gives CASSSNYNYGYTF.

The CDR3 reads CASSSGDRKNTEAFF. The CDR3 nucleotides read TGCGCCAGCAGCTCCGGGGACAGGAAGAACACTGAAGCTTTCTTT. The chain recombines TRBV5-1 with TRBJ1-1; 8 bases are a match to TRBD1. The CDR3 extends over 15 amino acids. Germline trimming cut 3 bases from V and 1 base from J; bases unmatched to any gene: 5. Germline V gives CDR1 SGHRS, CDR2 YFSETQ.

CDR3 nucleotides: TGTGCCATCACCCCGGGACTAGCGGGAGGGCCGGGGGAGCTGTTTTTT. Amino acid sequence: CAITPGLAGGPGELFF. V usage is TRBV10-3 and J usage is TRBJ2-2, with 16 bases aligning to TRBD2. Germline V lookup: CDR1 ENHRY, CDR2 SYGVKD. The CDR3 has 16 amino acids. V was pared by 7 bases and J by 8 bases, with 7 bases of the junction left unmatched.

This clonotype showed up just a few times. V and J are TRBV9 and TRBJ2-1; TRBD1 matches at 9 bases. V gave up 0 bases and J gave up 9 bases; unmatched junction bases: 13. This CDR3 comprises 17 residues. CDR1 and CDR2 (germline): SGDLS, YYNGEE. The CDR3 loop reads CASSVEVGTGRIIEQFF. CDR3 nucleotide sequence: TGTGCCAGCAGCGTAGAGGTGGGGACAGGGAGGATCATTGAGCAGTTCTTC.

The rearrangement links TRBV19 to TRBJ2-3, with D maybe TRBD2 (5 bases). This CDR3 region has 14 residues. V was clipped by 6 bases and J by 0 bases, with 10 bases between them. Germline V gives CDR1 LNHDA, CDR2 SQIVND (reference sequence). In DNA, the CDR3 is TGTGCCAGTAGACGGAGGTATAGCACAGATACGCAGTATTTT. Protein product: CASRRRYSTDTQYF.

This chain connects TRBV12-3 or TRBV12-4 to TRBJ2-1; a possible D gene is TRBD2 (5 bases). The CDR3 has 15 amino acids. Trimming pared 1 base from V and 6 bases from J, leaving 13 bases between. DNA for the CDR3: TGTGCCAGCAGTTTAGAGAGGGAGAAAGGCAATGAGCAGTTCTTC. It specifies CASSLEREKGNEQFF.

The chain uses TRBV7-6 and TRBJ1-1; TRBD1 is a possible D gene (5 bases). V lost 5 bases to trimming and J lost 4 bases, with 14 bases between them. CDR3 length equals 14 residues. The germline CDR1 and CDR2 sequences are SGHVS and FNYEAQ. The DNA for the CDR3 is TGTGCCAGCAGCCCTCAGTGGGGCGGCACTGAAGCTTTCTTT. Its protein product is CASSPQWGGTEAFF. Full variable domain (rest looked up from reference TRBV7-6 and TRBJ1-1): GAGVSQSPRYKVTKRGQDVALRCDPISGHVSLYWYRQALGQGPEFLTYFNYEAQQDKSGLPNDRFSAERPEGSISTLTIQRTEQRDSAMYRCASSPQWGGTEAFFGQGTRLTVV.

CDR3 region: CASSQGQGFQPQHF. The DNA for the CDR3 is TGTGCCAGCAGCCAGGGACAGGGGTTTCAGCCCCAGCATTTT. V gene TRBV3-1 combines with J gene TRBJ1-5, with 10 bases aligning to TRBD1. CDR1 and CDR2 (germline): LGHDT, YNNKEL (reference sequence). V gave up 3 bases and J gave up 6 bases; unmatched junction bases: 2. CDR3 length equals 14 residues.

This chain connects TRBV4-1 to TRBJ2-7, with a possible D match to TRBD2 (5 bases). Trimming shortened V by 2 bases and J by 6 bases, and 20 bases separated the two germline ends. Germline-derived CDR1 and CDR2 are MGHRA and YSYEKL. The CDR3 loop spans 16 amino acids. The CDR3 protein is CASSQSWLARTVEQYF. The CDR3, as DNA: TGCGCCAGCAGCCAATCCTGGCTAGCTCGGACCGTCGAGCAGTACTTC.

The genes are TRBV11-2 and TRBJ2-2, with 7 nucleotides matching TRBD1. The length of the CDR3 is 16 residues. V lost 3 bases to trimming and J lost 4 bases; unmatched junction nucleotides: 8. Germline lookup yields CDR1 SGHAT and CDR2 FQNNGV. In DNA form, the CDR3 reads TGTGCCAGCAGCTTTAGGGCACAGGGGTTCACCGGGGAGCTGTTTTTT. Its translation: CASSFRAQGFTGELFF.

The chain uses TRBV15 and TRBJ1-1; TRBD1 is a possible D gene (6 bases). The CDR3 covers 13 residues. CDR1 is LNHNV and CDR2 is YYDKDF in the germline V gene (reference sequence). Between the trimmed V and J ends, which lost 3 bases and 4 bases, there was a span of 9 bases. The CDR3 region has the DNA TGTGCCACCAGCAGGATACAGGGCACTGAAGCTTTCTTT. Translation gives CATSRIQGTEAFF.

In this sample, this clonotype turned up a few times. The chain employs TRBV12-3 or TRBV12-4 and TRBJ2-1; D perhaps matches TRBD2 (5 bases). V dropped 6 bases and J dropped 7 bases, with 16 bases sitting between them. CDR3 length: 14 residues. This CDR3 is CASSSGRGWNEQFF. CDR3 coding DNA: TGTGCCAGCAGCTCCGGGCGAGGGTGGAATGAGCAGTTCTTC.

This clonotype was found many times. The CDR3 sequence: CASSGGQPQHF. The CDR3 DNA follows: TGTGCCAGCAGTGGGGGGCAGCCCCAGCATTTT. This chain links TRBV2 with TRBJ1-5, with D possibly matching TRBD1 (5 bases). This CDR3 has 11 amino acids. Germline lookup yields CDR1 SNHLY and CDR2 FYNNEI. Trimming pared 4 bases from V and 7 bases from J, leaving 5 bases between.

The V gene is TRBV6-1, the J gene TRBJ2-7, with D possibly matching TRBD2 (6 bases). This CDR3 has 11 residues. CDR1 is MNHNS and CDR2 is SASEGT in the germline V gene. V gave up 7 bases and J gave up 7 bases, with 11 bases separating them. The DNA of the CDR3 is TGTGCCAGCATCCTGGCGGGGGAGCAGTACGTC. Translated: CASILAGEQYV.

This rearrangement joins TRBV12-3 or TRBV12-4 to TRBJ2-1; 8 bases are a match to TRBD2. CDR3 length: 16 amino acids. The V gene end was trimmed by 6 bases and the J gene end by 1 base; junction bases not matched to a gene: 8. The CDR3 protein is CASSRPREASYNEQFF. The CDR3, as DNA: TGTGCCAGCAGCCGACCGCGGGAGGCTTCCTACAATGAGCAGTTCTTC.

This rearrangement joins TRBV5-1 to TRBJ2-3; D gene ambiguous. V gave up 1 base and J gave up 5 bases, with 8 bases separating them. Germline V gives CDR1 SGHRS, CDR2 YFSETQ. The CDR3 loop spans 13 amino acids. The CDR3 reads CASSLSGIDTQYF. The CDR3 nucleotides are TGCGCCAGCAGCTTGAGTGGGATAGATACGCAGTATTTT.

This clonotype was seen a handful of times. This sequence joins TRBV27 and TRBJ2-7; D could derive from TRBD1 or TRBD2 (5 bases each). CDR3 length: 15 residues. Germline CDR1 and CDR2: MNHEY and SMNVEV (reference sequence). V was shortened by 2 bases and J by 5 bases, with 16 bases between the two germline ends. Here the CDR3 reads CASSLGVGPGDEQYF. For the CDR3, the DNA is TGTGCCAGCAGTTTAGGGGTGGGGCCCGGGGACGAGCAGTACTTC.

There are a few counts of this clonotype. The chain is built from TRBV6-2 or TRBV6-3 and TRBJ1-2, with 7 positions matching TRBD1. J lost 8 bases, V lost 4 bases, and 13 bases had no gene match. Germline CDR1 MNHEY, CDR2 SVGEGT. The CDR3 runs 15 residues. CDR3 DNA: TGTGCCAGCAGTTGGGGGGACAGAGCCGCAGGCGGCTACACCTTC. Translated, it gives CASSWGDRAAGGYTF.

The table lists this clonotype with a few counts. The genes are TRBV4-1 and TRBJ2-7; D is uncertain. The CDR3 covers 15 residues. Germline CDR1 MGHRA, CDR2 YSYEKL. The V end was cut by 4 bases, the J end by 5 bases, with 18 bases between. The CDR3 here is CASSRVAGEGHEQYF. The CDR3, as DNA: TGCGCCAGCAGCCGCGTAGCCGGAGAAGGCCACGAGCAGTACTTC.

This clonotype was counted between two and nine times. The chain is built from TRBV24-1 and TRBJ2-3; D gene uncertain. Germline CDR1 is KGHDR and CDR2 is SFDVKD. V was shortened by 6 bases and J by 0 bases, with 6 bases between the two germline ends. This CDR3 region has 13 residues. The CDR3 here is CATSSSSTDTQYF. Written as DNA, the CDR3 is TGTGCCACCAGTTCGTCTAGCACAGATACGCAGTATTTT.

The J gene is TRBJ1-5, the V gene TRBV20-1, with 7 bases identical to TRBD1. V lost 3 bases and J lost 4; bases outside the gene matches: 6. The length of the CDR3 is 14 residues. CDR1 is DFQATT and CDR2 is SNEGSKA in the germline V gene (reference sequence). The DNA of the CDR3 is TGCAGTGCTAGCGGGACAGACAAAAATCAGCCCCAGCATTTT. It codes for CSASGTDKNQPQHF.